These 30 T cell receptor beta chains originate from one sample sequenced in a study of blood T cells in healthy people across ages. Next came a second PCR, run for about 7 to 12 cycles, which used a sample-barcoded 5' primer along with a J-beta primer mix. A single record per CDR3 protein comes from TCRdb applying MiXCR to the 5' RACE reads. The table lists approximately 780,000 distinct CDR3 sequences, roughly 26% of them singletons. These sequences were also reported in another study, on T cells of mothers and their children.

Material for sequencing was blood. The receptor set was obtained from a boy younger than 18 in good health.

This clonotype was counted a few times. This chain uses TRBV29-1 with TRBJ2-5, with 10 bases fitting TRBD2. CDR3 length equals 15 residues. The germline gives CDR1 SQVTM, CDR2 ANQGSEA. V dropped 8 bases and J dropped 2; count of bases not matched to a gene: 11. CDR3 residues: CSSRLGTSVQETQYF. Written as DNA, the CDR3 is TGCAGCTCGCGCCTTGGGACTAGCGTGCAAGAGACCCAGTACTTC.

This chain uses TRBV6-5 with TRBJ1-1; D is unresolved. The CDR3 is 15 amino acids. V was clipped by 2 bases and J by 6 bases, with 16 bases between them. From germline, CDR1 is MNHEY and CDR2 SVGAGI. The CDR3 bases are TGTGCCAGCAGTTACGGCCCCGGGCAGGAAGCTGAAGCTTTCTTT. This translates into CASSYGPGQEAEAFF.

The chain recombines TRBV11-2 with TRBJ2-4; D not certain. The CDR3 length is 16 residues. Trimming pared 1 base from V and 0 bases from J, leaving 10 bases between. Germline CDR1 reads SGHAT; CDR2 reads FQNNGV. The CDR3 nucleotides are TGTGCCAGCAGCTTAGTAGGGCAGCTAGCCAAAAACATTCAGTACTTC. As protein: CASSLVGQLAKNIQYF.

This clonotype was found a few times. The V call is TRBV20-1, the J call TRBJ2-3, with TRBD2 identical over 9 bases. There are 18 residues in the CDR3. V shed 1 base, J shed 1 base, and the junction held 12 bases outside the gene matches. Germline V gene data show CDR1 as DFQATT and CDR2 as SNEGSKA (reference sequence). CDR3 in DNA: TGCAGTGCTAGAGGGTCTAGCGGGGAGACCGCTGGCACAGATACGCAGTATTTT. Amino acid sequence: CSARGSSGETAGTDTQYF.

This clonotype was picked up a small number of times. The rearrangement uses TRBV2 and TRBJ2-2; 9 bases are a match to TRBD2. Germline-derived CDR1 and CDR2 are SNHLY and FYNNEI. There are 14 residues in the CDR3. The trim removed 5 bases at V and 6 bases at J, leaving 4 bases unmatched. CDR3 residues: CASSTGTSPGELFF. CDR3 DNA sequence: TGTGCCAGCAGTACTGGGACTAGCCCCGGGGAGCTGTTTTTT.

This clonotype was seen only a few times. The CDR3 protein is CASSSLSDAGTQYF. DNA of the CDR3: TGTGCCAGCAGTAGTCTTAGCGACGCCGGTACCCAGTACTTC. The chain links TRBV12-3 or TRBV12-4 to TRBJ2-5; the D gene is possibly TRBD2 (5 bases). The V and J ends lost 5 bases and 8 bases respectively, with 18 bases between them. The CDR3 loop spans 14 amino acids.

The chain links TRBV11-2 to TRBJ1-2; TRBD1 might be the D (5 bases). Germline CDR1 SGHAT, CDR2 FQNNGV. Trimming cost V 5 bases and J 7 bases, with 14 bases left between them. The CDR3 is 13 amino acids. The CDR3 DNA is TGTGCCAGCAGCCCCATCGGGGCGGGTGGCTACACCTTC. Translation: CASSPIGAGGYTF.

The CDR3 region is CASSLGAGISGYTF. The CDR3 DNA follows: TGTGCCAGCAGTTTAGGAGCGGGAATATCTGGCTACACCTTC. The chain combines TRBV12-3 or TRBV12-4 with TRBJ1-2; D is unresolved. Trimming removed 1 base from V and 7 bases from J, with 13 bases in between. This CDR3 has 14 residues.

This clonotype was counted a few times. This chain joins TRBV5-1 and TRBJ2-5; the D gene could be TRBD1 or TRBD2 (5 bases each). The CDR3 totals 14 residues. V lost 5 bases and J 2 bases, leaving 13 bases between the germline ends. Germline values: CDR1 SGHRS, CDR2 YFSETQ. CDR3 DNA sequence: TGCGCCAGCAGTCCCGGGGACGGACAAGAGACCCAGTACTTC. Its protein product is CASSPGDGQETQYF.

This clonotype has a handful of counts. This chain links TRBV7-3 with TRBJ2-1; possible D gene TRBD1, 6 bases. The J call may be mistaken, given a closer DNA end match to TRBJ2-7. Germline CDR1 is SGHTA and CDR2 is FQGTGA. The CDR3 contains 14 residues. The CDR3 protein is CASSPQGLTGEQYF. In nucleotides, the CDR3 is TGTGCCAGCAGCCCTCAGGGGTTGACGGGAGAGCAGTACTTC.

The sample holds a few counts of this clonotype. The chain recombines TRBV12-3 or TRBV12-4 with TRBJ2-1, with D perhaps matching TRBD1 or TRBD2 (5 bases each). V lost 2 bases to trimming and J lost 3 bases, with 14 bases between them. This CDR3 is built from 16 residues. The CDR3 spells CASSLSAGALYNEQFF. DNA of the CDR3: TGTGCCAGCAGTTTATCGGCCGGGGCCCTCTACAATGAGCAGTTCTTC.

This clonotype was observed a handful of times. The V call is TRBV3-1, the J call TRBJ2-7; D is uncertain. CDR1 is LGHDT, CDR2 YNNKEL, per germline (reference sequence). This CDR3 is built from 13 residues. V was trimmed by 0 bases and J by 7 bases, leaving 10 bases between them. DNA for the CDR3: TGTGCCAGCAGCCAAGAATTTGGCTATGAGCAGTACTTC. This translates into CASSQEFGYEQYF.

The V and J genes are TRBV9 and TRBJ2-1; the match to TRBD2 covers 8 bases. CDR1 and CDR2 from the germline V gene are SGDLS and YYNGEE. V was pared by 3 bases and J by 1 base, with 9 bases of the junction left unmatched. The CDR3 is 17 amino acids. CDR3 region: CASSGGFSGVSYNEQFF. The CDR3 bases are TGTGCCAGCAGCGGTGGATTTAGCGGGGTATCCTACAATGAGCAGTTCTTC.

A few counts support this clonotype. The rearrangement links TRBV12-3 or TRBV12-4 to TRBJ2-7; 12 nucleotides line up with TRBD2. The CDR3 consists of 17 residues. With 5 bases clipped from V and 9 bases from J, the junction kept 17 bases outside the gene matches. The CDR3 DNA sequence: TGTGCCAGCAGTCCCCGGACTAGCGGGGCGACGCTAGGGGTGCAGTACTTC. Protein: CASSPRTSGATLGVQYF.

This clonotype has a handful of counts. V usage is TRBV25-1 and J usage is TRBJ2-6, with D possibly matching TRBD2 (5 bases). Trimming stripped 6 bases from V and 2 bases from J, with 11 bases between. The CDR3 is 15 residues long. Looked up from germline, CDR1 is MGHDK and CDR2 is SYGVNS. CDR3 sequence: CASSATRPGANVLTF. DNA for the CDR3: TGTGCCAGCAGCGCCACTAGGCCTGGGGCCAACGTCCTGACTTTC.

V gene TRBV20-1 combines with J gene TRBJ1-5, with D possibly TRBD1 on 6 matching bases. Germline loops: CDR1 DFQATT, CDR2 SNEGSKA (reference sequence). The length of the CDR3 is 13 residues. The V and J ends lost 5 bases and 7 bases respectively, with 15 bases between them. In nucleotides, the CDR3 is TGCAGTGCTGCGACAGGTCCCCGGCAGCCCCAGCATTTT. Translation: CSAATGPRQPQHF.

CDR3 nucleotide sequence: TGTGCCAGCAGTGAAGAGGTGCAGGGGGCCTATGGCTACACCTTC. Residues: CASSEEVQGAYGYTF. The V call is TRBV2, the J call TRBJ1-2; 8 bases are a match to TRBD1. The length of the CDR3 is 15 residues. The trim removed 1 base at V and 4 bases at J, leaving 5 bases unmatched. Germline V gene sequence: CDR1 SNHLY, CDR2 FYNNEI.

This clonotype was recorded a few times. CDR3 bases: TGTGCCAGCAGTTACGGGGACAGGGTCCATAATTCACCCCTCCACTTT. Translating it yields CASSYGDRVHNSPLHF. V is TRBV6-6 and J is TRBJ1-6; 9 bases are a match to TRBD1. The J segment lost 5 bases and the V segment lost 2 bases, leaving 4 bases of the junction unmatched. Germline V CDR1 and CDR2: MNHNY, SVGAGI (reference sequence). The CDR3 is made up of 16 amino acids.

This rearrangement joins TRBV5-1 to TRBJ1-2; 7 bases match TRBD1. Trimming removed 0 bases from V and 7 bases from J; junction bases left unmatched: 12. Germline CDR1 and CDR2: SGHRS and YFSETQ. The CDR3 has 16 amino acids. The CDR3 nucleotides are TGCGCCAGCAGCTTGGACAGGGGCGTTTCCTCGGGTGGCTACACCTTC. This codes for CASSLDRGVSSGGYTF.

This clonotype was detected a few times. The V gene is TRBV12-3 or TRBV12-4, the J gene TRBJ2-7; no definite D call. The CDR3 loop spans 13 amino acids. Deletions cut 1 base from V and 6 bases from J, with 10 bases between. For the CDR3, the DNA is TGTGCCAGCAGTTTAGGCCCACGGGTCGAGCAGTACTTC. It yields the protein CASSLGPRVEQYF.

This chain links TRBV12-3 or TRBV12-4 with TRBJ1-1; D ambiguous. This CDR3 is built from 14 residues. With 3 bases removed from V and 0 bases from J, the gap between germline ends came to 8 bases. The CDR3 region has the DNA TGTGCCAGCAGTTTGGCCAACCTGAACACTGAAGCTTTCTTT. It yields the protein CASSLANLNTEAFF.

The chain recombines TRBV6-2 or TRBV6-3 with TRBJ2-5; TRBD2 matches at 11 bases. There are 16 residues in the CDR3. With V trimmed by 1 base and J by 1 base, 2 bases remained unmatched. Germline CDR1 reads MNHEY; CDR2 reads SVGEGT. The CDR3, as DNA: TGTGCCAGCAGTTACTTCGGGACTAGCGGCCAAGAGACCCAGTACTTC. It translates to CASSYFGTSGQETQYF.

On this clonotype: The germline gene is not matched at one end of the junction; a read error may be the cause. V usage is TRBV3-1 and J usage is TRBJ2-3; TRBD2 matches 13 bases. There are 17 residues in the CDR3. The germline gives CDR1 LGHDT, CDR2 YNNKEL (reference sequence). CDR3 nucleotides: TGTGCCAGCAGCCTCGGGACTAGCGGGGACCGCACAGGTACGCAGTATTTT. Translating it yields CASSLGTSGDRTGTQYF.

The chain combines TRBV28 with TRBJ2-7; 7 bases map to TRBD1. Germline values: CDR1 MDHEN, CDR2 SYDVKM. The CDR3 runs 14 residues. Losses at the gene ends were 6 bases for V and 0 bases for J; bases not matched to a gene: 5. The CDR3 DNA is TGTGCCAGCAGAGATGGGACAGCCTCCTACGAGCAGTACTTC. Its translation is CASRDGTASYEQYF.

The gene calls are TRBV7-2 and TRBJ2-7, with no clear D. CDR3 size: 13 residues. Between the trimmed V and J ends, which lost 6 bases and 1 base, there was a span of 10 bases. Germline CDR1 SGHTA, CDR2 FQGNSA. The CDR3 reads CASRFDRSYEQYF. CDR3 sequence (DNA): TGTGCCAGCAGATTCGACCGGTCCTACGAGCAGTACTTC.

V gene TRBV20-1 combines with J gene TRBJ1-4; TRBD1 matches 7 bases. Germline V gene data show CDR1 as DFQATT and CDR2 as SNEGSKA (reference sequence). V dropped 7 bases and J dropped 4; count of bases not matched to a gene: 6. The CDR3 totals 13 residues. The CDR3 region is CSVADRINEKLFF. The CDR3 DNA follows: TGCAGTGTAGCGGACAGGATTAATGAAAAACTGTTTTTT.

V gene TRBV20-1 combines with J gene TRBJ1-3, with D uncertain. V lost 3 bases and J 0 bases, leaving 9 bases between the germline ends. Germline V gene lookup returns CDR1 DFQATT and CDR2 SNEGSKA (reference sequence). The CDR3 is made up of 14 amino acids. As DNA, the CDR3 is TGCAGTGCTAGCTCAGGAAGCTCTGGAAACACCATATATTTT. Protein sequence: CSASSGSSGNTIYF.

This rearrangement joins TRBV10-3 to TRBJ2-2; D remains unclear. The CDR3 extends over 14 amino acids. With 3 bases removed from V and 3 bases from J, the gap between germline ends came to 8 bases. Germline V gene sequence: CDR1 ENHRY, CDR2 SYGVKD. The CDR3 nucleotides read TGTGCCATCAGTGAAGGAAGGGACACCGGGGAGCTGTTTTTT. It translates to CAISEGRDTGELFF.

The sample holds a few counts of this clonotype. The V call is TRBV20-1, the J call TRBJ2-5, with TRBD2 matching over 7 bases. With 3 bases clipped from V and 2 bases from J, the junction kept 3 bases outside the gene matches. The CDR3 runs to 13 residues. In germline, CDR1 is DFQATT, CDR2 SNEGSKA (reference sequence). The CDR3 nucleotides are TGCAGTGCTAGTGCGGGGGTACAAGAGACCCAGTACTTC. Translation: CSASAGVQETQYF.

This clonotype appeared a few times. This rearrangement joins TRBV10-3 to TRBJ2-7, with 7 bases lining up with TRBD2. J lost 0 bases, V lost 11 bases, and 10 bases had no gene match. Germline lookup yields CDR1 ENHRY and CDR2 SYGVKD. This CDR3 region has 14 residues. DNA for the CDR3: TGTGCCGCTCTAAGCGGGGCTCTCTCCTACGAGCAGTACTTC. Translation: CAALSGALSYEQYF.